What follows are 26 T cell receptor beta chains derived from one specimen sequenced in a study of cytomegalovirus exposure and HLA in healthy donors. Primers for the PCR totalled 60 Vbeta and 13 Jbeta. Assay: immunoSEQ multiplex PCR; the TCRdb copy retains only in-frame clones and omits some. The table records about 150,000 clones, over 60% of them present only once. Sequencing used PBMCs. The source of these receptors is a woman aged 55 to 70 in good health and CMV-seronegative.

The V call is TRBV15, the J call TRBJ2-7; 8 nucleotides agree with TRBD1. J lost 7 bases, V lost 0 bases, and 8 bases had no gene match. The length of the CDR3 is 15 residues. Germline CDR1 is LNHNV and CDR2 is YYDKDF (reference sequence). The DNA of the CDR3 is TGTGCCACCAGCAGAGAAGGTAGCAGGGGGCGTGAGCAGTACTTC. Amino acid sequence: CATSREGSRGREQYF.

This clone was seen a few times. The chain is built from TRBV9 and TRBJ2-1; 10 bases match TRBD2. This CDR3 has 17 amino acids. The germline V gene has CDR1 SGDLS and CDR2 YYNGEE. J was trimmed by 7 bases and V by 0 bases; bases with no gene match: 10. The CDR3 sequence is CASSVVASGSLRNEQFF. CDR3 nucleotide sequence: TGTGCCAGCAGCGTAGTAGCTAGCGGGAGCCTCAGGAATGAGCAGTTCTTC.

The rearrangement links TRBV10-3 to TRBJ2-5; 16 nucleotides agree with TRBD2. CDR1 is ENHRY and CDR2 is SYGVKD in the germline V gene. After removal of 9 bases from V and 2 bases from J, the junction contained 3 bases not matched to a gene. This CDR3 is built from 15 residues. The CDR3 sequence: CAIGTSGRAQETQYF. Written as DNA, the CDR3 is TGTGCCATAGGGACTAGCGGGAGGGCACAAGAGACCCAGTACTTC.

V and J are TRBV5-1 and TRBJ2-5; 7 bases match TRBD2. The junction had 18 bases not matched to a gene; V was cut back by 2 bases and J by 2 bases. CDR1 is SGHRS, CDR2 YFSETQ, per germline. There are 19 residues in the CDR3. The CDR3 region has the DNA TGCGCCAGCAGCTTATCACCGGGGGGAGCCTCTTGGGGTCAAGAGACCCAGTACTTC. It is translated as CASSLSPGGASWGQETQYF.

The gene calls are TRBV2 and TRBJ1-1; maybe TRBD1 (6 bases). The CDR3 contains 13 residues. Trimming pared 5 bases from V and 4 bases from J, leaving 11 bases between. CDR1 SNHLY and CDR2 FYNNEI come from the germline V gene. The DNA for the CDR3 is TGTGCCAGCAGTCGGACAGCAACCACTGAAGCTTTCTTT. Its translation is CASSRTATTEAFF.

This rearrangement joins TRBV6-5 to TRBJ1-2; D is undetermined. Trimming cost V 7 bases and J 4 bases, with 7 bases left between them. The CDR3 sequence is 11 residues long. Germline V gene data show CDR1 as MNHEY and CDR2 as SVGAGI. The CDR3 region is CASKSTYGYTF. The CDR3 nucleotides read TGTGCCAGCAAGAGTACCTATGGCTACACCTTC.

This chain links TRBV7-9 with TRBJ2-3; TRBD2 is a possible D gene (7 bases). Germline lookup yields CDR1 SEHNR and CDR2 FQNEAQ (reference sequence). This CDR3 is built from 16 residues. Trimming cost V 1 base and J 1 base, with 12 bases left between them. This CDR3 is CASSLGTGGGTDTQYF. DNA of the CDR3: TGTGCCAGCAGCTTAGGTACGGGGGGCGGCACAGATACGCAGTATTTT.

Worth noting for this clone: At one boundary the junction diverges from the germline segment, which might be a read error. The gene calls are TRBV7-9 and TRBJ1-2; D is undetermined. CDR1 SEHNR and CDR2 FQNEAQ come from the germline V gene (reference sequence). The CDR3 runs to 12 residues. CDR3 sequence reads: CSSSGSGYGYTF. The CDR3 DNA sequence: TGTTCCAGCAGCGGTTCGGGCTATGGCTACACCTTC.

The chain links TRBV18 to TRBJ2-3; D call uncertain. Trimming shortened V by 2 bases and J by 3 bases, and 9 bases separated the two germline ends. The CDR3 is 14 amino acids. Germline V gene sequence: CDR1 KGHSH, CDR2 LQKENI. CDR3 sequence: CASSPGRRTDTQYF. CDR3 DNA sequence: TGTGCCAGCTCACCAGGTCGGAGAACAGATACGCAGTATTTT.

This chain joins TRBV5-4 and TRBJ2-3, with D possibly TRBD2 on 5 matching bases. The CDR3 is 15 residues long. V was cut by 4 bases and J by 0 bases, with 12 bases left in between. Germline values: CDR1 SGHNT, CDR2 YYREEE (reference sequence). The CDR3 region is CASSTRLTSTDTQYF. The CDR3 coding sequence is TGTGCCAGCAGCACTCGACTAACTAGCACAGATACGCAGTATTTT.

This clone came up a few times. J is TRBJ2-1 and V is TRBV7-2; TRBD2 might be the D (6 bases). Germline-derived CDR1 and CDR2 are SGHTA and FQGNSA. The CDR3 spans 14 residues. V lost 0 bases and J 8 bases, leaving 11 bases between the germline ends. The CDR3 DNA reads TGTGCCAGCAGCTTAGCGGGTTGGAGGGATGAGCAGTTCTTC. Protein product: CASSLAGWRDEQFF.

The chain employs TRBV5-4 and TRBJ1-2; D perhaps matches TRBD1 (5 bases). This CDR3 comprises 15 residues. Trimming removed 4 bases from V and 1 base from J, with 14 bases in between. Germline-derived CDR1 and CDR2 are SGHNT and YYREEE (reference sequence). Here the CDR3 DNA reads TGTGCCAGCAGCCGAGGAGCGGGGGGTAACTATGGCTACACCTTC. Translating it yields CASSRGAGGNYGYTF.

The sample holds a few counts of this clone. Other DNA sequences in this sample translate to the same CDR3. CDR3 sequence: CASSPGLAGAAYEQYF. CDR3 bases: TGTGCCAGTAGTCCCGGACTAGCGGGGGCTGCCTACGAGCAGTACTTC. The chain carries TRBV19 and TRBJ2-7; TRBD2 agrees at 13 bases. Germline CDR1 reads LNHDA; CDR2 reads SQIVND (reference sequence). Unmatched junction bases numbered 6, after V lost 5 bases and J lost 2 bases. This CDR3 is 16 amino acids long.

The chain recombines TRBV5-6 with TRBJ2-7; TRBD2 aligns across 11 bases. V lost 4 bases, J lost 6 bases, and 9 bases stayed unmatched. Germline V gene data show CDR1 as SGHDT and CDR2 as YYEEEE. The CDR3 is 15 amino acids. CDR3: CASSGLAGGPSEQYF. The CDR3 coding sequence is TGTGCCAGCAGCGGATTAGCGGGGGGGCCTTCCGAGCAGTACTTC.

The chain combines TRBV7-2 with TRBJ2-3; 7 bases match TRBD2. V lost 5 bases to trimming and J lost 10 bases; unmatched junction nucleotides: 9. Germline V lookup: CDR1 SGHTA, CDR2 FQGNSA. The CDR3 consists of 13 residues. CDR3 residues: CASSPGGLVSQYF. CDR3 in DNA: TGTGCCAGCAGCCCCGGCGGACTAGTGTCGCAGTATTTT.

For this clone: Its ends do not fully match the called genes, so a read error is possible. V and J are TRBV7-9 and TRBJ1-6; TRBD1 agrees at 10 bases. CDR1 is SEHNR, CDR2 FQNEAQ, per germline (reference sequence). CDR3 length: 17 residues. The CDR3 bases are TGTTCCAGCAGGCCCGGGTCCGGGACAGGGGCGAGTTCACCCCTCCACTTT. Its protein product is CSSRPGSGTGASSPLHF.

The chain uses TRBV6-6 and TRBJ2-1; 10 nucleotides agree with TRBD1. Germline CDR1 is MNHNY and CDR2 is SVGAGI (reference sequence). After removal of 2 bases from V and 9 bases from J, the junction contained 1 base not matched to a gene. The CDR3 spans 13 residues. The CDR3 DNA sequence: TGTGCCAGCAGTTACGGGACAGGGGTTGAGCAGTTCTTC. Residues: CASSYGTGVEQFF.

This sequence joins TRBV19 and TRBJ2-5; D perhaps matches TRBD2 (6 bases). The end of the DNA aligns better with TRBJ2-7, so the J call may be wrong. Germline lookup yields CDR1 LNHDA and CDR2 SQIVND (reference sequence). The CDR3 extends over 13 amino acids. This CDR3 is CASRATGVSEQYF. CDR3 in DNA: TGTGCCAGTAGGGCAACGGGGGTATCCGAGCAGTACTTC.

This clone showed up just a few times. This sequence joins TRBV29-1 and TRBJ1-1; perhaps TRBD1 as D (5 bases). Trimming pared 4 bases from V and 2 bases from J, leaving 11 bases between. The germline CDR1 and CDR2 sequences are SQVTM and ANQGSEA. This CDR3 is built from 13 residues. CDR3 loop: CSVGGTPNTEAFF. The CDR3 DNA reads as TGCAGCGTTGGCGGGACTCCAAACACTGAAGCTTTCTTT.

CDR3 in amino acids: CSVRTTSGRIEFF. DNA for the CDR3: TGCAGCGTTCGGACTACTAGCGGGAGGATCGAGTTCTTC. J is TRBJ2-1 and V is TRBV29-1; 12 bases match TRBD2. Germline V gene sequence: CDR1 SQVTM, CDR2 ANQGSEA. This CDR3 contains 13 residues. The V segment lost 5 bases and the J segment 14 bases; nucleotides outside the gene matches: 10.

CDR3 in DNA: TGTGCTAGTGGCCAGGGACAGGAGAATTCACCCCTCCACTTT. Its translation: CASGQGQENSPLHF. This chain links TRBV12-5 with TRBJ1-6; 8 bases map to TRBD1. The ends lost 6 bases at V and 7 bases at J; junction bases unmatched: 5. Per germline, CDR1 LGHNT and CDR2 FRNRAP. The CDR3 loop spans 14 amino acids.

The chain combines TRBV12-2 with TRBJ1-4; the table assigns TRBD1, which was not confirmed against the DNA. TRBV12-2 has pseudogene status. The CDR3 is made up of 17 amino acids. CDR3 in DNA: TGTGCAAGTCGCTTAGCGCCCTTGTGTCAGGGTTTTGAAAAACTGTTTTTT. It encodes CASRLAPLCQGFEKLFF.

The chain links TRBV14 to TRBJ2-1; perhaps TRBD2 as D (5 bases). In germline, CDR1 is SGHDN, CDR2 FVKESK. Trimming left V 8 bases short and J 7 bases short, with 21 bases between. This CDR3 is built from 15 residues. CDR3 amino acids: CASSPTSGLINEQFF. The CDR3 DNA is TGTGCCAGCTCCCCCACTAGTGGACTCATTAATGAGCAGTTCTTC.

The J gene is TRBJ1-1, the V gene TRBV7-9; unclear D gene. V lost 4 bases and J 0 bases, leaving 12 bases between the germline ends. Looked up from germline, CDR1 is SEHNR and CDR2 is FQNEAQ (reference sequence). The CDR3 is 15 residues long. CDR3 coding DNA: TGTGCCAGCAGCTCAGATCATTCAGTGAACACTGAAGCTTTCTTT. It translates to CASSSDHSVNTEAFF.

This clone was found a few times. The chain is built from TRBV2 and TRBJ1-4; D is possibly TRBD1 (6 bases). V was pared by 8 bases and J by 4 bases, with 11 bases between. Germline V gene data show CDR1 as SNHLY and CDR2 as FYNNEI. CDR3 length: 13 residues. As DNA, the CDR3 is TGTGCCAGCCTTGGACAGAGTAATGAAAAACTGTTTTTT. Its protein is CASLGQSNEKLFF.

The J gene is TRBJ2-5, the V gene TRBV7-2; TRBD2 aligns across 8 bases. CDR3 length equals 15 residues. With 2 bases clipped from V and 4 bases from J, the junction kept 6 bases outside the gene matches. CDR1 is SGHTA and CDR2 is FQGNSA in the germline V gene. The CDR3 here is CASSLRRGARETQYF. The CDR3 DNA sequence: TGTGCCAGCAGCTTAAGGCGGGGGGCCAGAGAGACCCAGTACTTC.